This TCR beta chain was captured in a study of blood T cells in healthy people across ages. Combining a sample-barcoded 5' primer with a J-beta primer mix, a second PCR ran for 7 to 11 cycles. TCRdb reprocessed the 5' RACE reads via MiXCR and lists one record per CDR3 protein. The sample yields 650,000 to 1,000,000 distinct CDR3 sequences, 30% to 45% seen once. CDR1 and CDR2 from the germline V gene are MNHEY and SVGAGI. The CDR3 is 13 amino acids. V lost 2 bases and J lost 11; bases outside the gene matches: 7. Broader study findings: With unsorted PBMCs, a conclusive comparison of naive versus antigen-experienced cells was not possible. Naive CD4+ cell counts and diversity both ran higher in long-lived than in aged donors. A strong correlation was seen between TCR beta diversity and naive T cell percentage. Total diversity from one million sequenced T cells was likely underestimated.

This clonotype was seen a few times. The antigen is not known. The sample comprised blood. The TCR originated in a man aged 18 to 29 in good health. This chain connects TRBV6-5 to TRBJ1-2; 8 nucleotides match TRBD1. Written as DNA, the CDR3 is TGTGCCAGCAGTTACCCTGGACAGGGTGTTTACACCTTC. Its protein product is CASSYPGQGVYTF.